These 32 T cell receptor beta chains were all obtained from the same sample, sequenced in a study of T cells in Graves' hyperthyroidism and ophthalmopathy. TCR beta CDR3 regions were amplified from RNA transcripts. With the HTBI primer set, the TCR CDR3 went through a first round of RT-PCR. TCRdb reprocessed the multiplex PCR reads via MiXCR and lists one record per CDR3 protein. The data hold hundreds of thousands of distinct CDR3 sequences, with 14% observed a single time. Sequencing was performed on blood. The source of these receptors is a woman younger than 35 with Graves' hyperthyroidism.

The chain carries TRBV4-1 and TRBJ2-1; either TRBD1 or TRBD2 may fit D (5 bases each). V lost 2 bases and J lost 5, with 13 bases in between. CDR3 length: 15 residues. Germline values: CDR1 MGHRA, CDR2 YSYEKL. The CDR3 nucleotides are TGCGCCAGCAGCCAAAAAGCCGGGACGGACAATGAGCAGTTCTTC. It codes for CASSQKAGTDNEQFF.

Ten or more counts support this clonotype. This chain's CDR3 is CASSAGHRATDTQYF. The CDR3 DNA is TGTGCCAGCAGCGCCGGCCATAGAGCAACAGATACGCAGTATTTT. This chain links TRBV7-9 with TRBJ2-3; D remains unclear. This CDR3 contains 15 residues. Germline V gives CDR1 SEHNR, CDR2 FQNEAQ (reference sequence). V was shortened by 5 bases and J by 3 bases, with 15 bases between the two germline ends.

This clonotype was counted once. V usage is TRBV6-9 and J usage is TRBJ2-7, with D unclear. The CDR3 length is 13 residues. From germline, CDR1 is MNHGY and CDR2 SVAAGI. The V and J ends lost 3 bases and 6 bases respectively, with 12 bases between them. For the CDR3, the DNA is TGTGCCAGCAGTTACCTCAACAAGGGCGAGCAGTACTTC. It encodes CASSYLNKGEQYF.

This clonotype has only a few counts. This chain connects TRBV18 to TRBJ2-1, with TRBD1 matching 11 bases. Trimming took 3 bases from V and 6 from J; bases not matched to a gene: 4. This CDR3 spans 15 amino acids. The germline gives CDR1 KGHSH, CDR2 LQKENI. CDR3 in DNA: TGTGCCAGCTCACCCGGGACAGGGGGGTCCAATGAGCAGTTCTTC. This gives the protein CASSPGTGGSNEQFF. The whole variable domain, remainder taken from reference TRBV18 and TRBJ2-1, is NAGVMQNPRHLVRRRGQEARLRCSPMKGHSHVYWYRQLPEEGLKFMVYLQKENIIDESGMPKERFSAEFPKEGPSILRIQQVVRGDSAAYFCASSPGTGGSNEQFFGPGTRLTVL.

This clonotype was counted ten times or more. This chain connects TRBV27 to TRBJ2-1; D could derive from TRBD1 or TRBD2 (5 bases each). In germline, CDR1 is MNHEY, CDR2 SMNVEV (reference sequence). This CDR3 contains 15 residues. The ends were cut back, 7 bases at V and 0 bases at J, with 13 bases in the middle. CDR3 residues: CASMGPSSSYNEQFF. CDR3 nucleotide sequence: TGTGCCAGCATGGGACCTTCGAGCTCCTACAATGAGCAGTTCTTC.

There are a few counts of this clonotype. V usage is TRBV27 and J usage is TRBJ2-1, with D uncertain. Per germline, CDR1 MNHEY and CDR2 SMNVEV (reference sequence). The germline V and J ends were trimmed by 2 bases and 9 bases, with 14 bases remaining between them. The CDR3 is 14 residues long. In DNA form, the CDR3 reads TGTGCCAGCAGTTTAACCGGGCCATATAGTGAGCAGTTCTTC. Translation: CASSLTGPYSEQFF.

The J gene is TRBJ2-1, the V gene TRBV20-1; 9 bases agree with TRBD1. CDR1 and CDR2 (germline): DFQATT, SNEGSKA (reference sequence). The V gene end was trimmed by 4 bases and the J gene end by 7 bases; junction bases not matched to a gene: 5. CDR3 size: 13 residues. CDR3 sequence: CSAIWTGANEQFF. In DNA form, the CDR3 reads TGCAGTGCTATTTGGACAGGGGCAAATGAGCAGTTCTTC.

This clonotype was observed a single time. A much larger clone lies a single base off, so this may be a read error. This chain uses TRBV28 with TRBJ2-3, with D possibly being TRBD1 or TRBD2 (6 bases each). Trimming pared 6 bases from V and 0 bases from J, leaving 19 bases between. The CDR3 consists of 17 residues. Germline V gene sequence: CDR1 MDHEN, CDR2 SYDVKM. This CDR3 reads CASSLTPWGASTDTQYF. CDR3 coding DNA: TGTGCCAGCAGCCTAACCCCCTGGGGGGCCAGCACAGATACGCAGTATTTT. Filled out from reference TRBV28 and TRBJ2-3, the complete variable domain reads DVKVTQSSRYLVKRTGEKVFLECVQDMDHENMFWYRQDPGLGLRLIYFSYDVKMKEKGDIPEGYSVSREKKERFSLILESASTNQTSMYLCASSLTPWGASTDTQYFGPGTRLTVL.

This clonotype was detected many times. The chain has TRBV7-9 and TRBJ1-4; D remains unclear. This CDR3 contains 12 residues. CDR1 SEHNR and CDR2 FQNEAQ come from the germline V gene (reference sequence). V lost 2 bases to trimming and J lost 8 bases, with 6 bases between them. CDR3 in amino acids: CASSLRSEKLFF. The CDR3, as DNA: TGTGCCAGCAGCTTAAGGAGCGAAAAACTGTTTTTT. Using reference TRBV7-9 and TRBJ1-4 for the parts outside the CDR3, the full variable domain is DTGVSQNPRHKITKRGQNVTFRCDPISEHNRLYWYRQTLGQGPEFLTYFQNEAQLEKSRLLSDRFSAERPKGSFSTLEIQRTEQGDSAMYLCASSLRSEKLFFGSGTQLSVL.

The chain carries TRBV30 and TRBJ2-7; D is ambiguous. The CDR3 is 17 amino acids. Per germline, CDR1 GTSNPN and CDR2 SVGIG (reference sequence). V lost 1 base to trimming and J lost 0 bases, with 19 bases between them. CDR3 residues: CAWSAKILVAFSYEQYF. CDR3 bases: TGTGCCTGGAGTGCCAAGATCCTAGTAGCCTTCTCCTACGAGCAGTACTTC. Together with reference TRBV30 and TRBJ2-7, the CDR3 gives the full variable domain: SQTIHQWPATLVQPVGSPLSLECTVEGTSNPNLYWYRQAAGRGLQLLFYSVGIGQISSEVPQNLSASRPQDRQFILSSKKLLLSDSGFYLCAWSAKILVAFSYEQYFGPGTRLTVT.

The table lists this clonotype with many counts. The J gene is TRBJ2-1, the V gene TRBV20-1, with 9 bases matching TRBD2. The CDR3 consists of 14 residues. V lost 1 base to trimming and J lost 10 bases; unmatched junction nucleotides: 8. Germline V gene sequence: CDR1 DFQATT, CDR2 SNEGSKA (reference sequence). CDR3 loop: CSARGGLATGEQFF. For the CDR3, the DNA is TGCAGTGCTAGAGGTGGACTAGCGACCGGAGAGCAGTTCTTC.

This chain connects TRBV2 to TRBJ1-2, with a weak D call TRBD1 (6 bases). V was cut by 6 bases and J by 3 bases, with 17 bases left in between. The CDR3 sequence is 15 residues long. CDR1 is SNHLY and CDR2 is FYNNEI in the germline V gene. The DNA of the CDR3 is TGTGCCAGCAGGGGGGGCCTCGGGCACGACTATGGCTACACCTTC. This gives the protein CASRGGLGHDYGYTF.

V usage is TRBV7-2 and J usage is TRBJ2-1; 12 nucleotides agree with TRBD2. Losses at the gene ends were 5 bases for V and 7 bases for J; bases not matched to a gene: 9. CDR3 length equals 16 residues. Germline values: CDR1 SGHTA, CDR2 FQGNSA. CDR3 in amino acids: CASSNSLAGGQNEQFF. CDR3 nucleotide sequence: TGTGCCAGCAGCAACTCCCTAGCGGGAGGGCAAAATGAGCAGTTCTTC.

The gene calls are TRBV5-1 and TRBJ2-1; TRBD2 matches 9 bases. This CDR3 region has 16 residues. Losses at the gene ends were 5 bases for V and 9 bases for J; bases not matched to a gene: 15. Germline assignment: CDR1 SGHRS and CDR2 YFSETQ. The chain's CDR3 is CASSYSGSSGRSEQFF. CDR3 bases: TGCGCCAGCAGTTATTCTGGGAGTAGCGGGAGATCTGAGCAGTTCTTC.

The CDR3 protein is CASRETLLNEQFF. In DNA form, the CDR3 reads TGTGCCAGCAGAGAAACTTTGCTTAATGAGCAGTTCTTC. V usage is TRBV6-2 or TRBV6-3 and J usage is TRBJ2-1; D ambiguous. Germline V gene sequence: CDR1 MNHEY, CDR2 SVGEGT. Trimming took 6 bases from V and 7 from J, leaving 13 bases between them. CDR3 length: 13 amino acids.

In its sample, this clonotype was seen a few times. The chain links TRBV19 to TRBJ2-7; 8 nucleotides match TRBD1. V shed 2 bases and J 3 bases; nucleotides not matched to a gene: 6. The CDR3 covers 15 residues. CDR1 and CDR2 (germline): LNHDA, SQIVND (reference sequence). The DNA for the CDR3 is TGTGCCAGTAGTATAATCTCCGGACAGGGCTACGAGCAGTACTTC. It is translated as CASSIISGQGYEQYF.

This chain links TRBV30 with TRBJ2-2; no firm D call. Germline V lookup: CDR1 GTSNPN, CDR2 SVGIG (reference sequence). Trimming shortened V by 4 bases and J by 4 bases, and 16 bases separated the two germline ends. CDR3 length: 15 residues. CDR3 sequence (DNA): TGTGCCTGGAAAACCCCCTCTTCTAGCACCGGGGAGCTGTTTTTT. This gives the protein CAWKTPSSSTGELFF.

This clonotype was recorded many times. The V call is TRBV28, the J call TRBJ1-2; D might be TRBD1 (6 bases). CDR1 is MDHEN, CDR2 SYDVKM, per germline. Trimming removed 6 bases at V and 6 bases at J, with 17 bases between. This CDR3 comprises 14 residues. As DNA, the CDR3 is TGTGCCAGCAGCGTCCCCGGACAGTGGAATGGCTACACCTTC. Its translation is CASSVPGQWNGYTF.

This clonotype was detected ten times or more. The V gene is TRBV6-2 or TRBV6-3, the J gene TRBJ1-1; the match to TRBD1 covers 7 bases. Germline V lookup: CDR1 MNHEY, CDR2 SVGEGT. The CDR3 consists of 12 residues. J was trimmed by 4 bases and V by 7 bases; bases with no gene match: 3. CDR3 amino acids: CASNRDSTEAFF. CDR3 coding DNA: TGTGCCAGCAACAGGGACAGCACTGAAGCTTTCTTT.

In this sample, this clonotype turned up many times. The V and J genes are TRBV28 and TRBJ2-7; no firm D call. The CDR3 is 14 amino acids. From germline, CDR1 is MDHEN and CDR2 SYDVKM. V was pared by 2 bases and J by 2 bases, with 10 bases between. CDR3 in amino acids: CASSLQMQAYEQYF. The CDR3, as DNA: TGTGCCAGCAGTTTACAGATGCAAGCCTACGAGCAGTACTTC. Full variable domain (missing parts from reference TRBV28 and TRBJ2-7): DVKVTQSSRYLVKRTGEKVFLECVQDMDHENMFWYRQDPGLGLRLIYFSYDVKMKEKGDIPEGYSVSREKKERFSLILESASTNQTSMYLCASSLQMQAYEQYFGPGTRLTVT.

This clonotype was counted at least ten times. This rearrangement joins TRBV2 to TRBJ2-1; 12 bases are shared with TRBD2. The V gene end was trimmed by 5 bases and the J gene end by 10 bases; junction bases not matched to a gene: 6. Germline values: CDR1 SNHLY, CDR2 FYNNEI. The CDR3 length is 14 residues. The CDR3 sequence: CASSYGLAGYEQFF. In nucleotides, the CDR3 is TGTGCCAGCAGTTACGGACTAGCGGGATACGAGCAGTTCTTC. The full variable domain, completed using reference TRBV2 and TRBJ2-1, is EPEVTQTPSHQVTQMGQEVILRCVPISNHLYFYWYRQILGQKVEFLVSFYNNEISEKSEIFDDQFSVERPDGSNFTLKIRSTKLEDSAMYFCASSYGLAGYEQFFGPGTRLTVL.

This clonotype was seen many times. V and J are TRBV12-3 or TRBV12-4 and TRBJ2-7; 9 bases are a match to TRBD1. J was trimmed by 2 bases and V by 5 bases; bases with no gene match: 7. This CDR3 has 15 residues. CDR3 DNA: TGTGCCAGCAGTACCACCGGGACAGGGACCTACGAGCAGTACTTC. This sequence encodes CASSTTGTGTYEQYF.

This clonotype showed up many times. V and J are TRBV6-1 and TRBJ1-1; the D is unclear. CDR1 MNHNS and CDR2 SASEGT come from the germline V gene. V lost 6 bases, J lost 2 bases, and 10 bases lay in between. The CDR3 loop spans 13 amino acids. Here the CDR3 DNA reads TGTGCCAGCAGACAGTTCTACAACACTGAAGCTTTCTTT. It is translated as CASRQFYNTEAFF.

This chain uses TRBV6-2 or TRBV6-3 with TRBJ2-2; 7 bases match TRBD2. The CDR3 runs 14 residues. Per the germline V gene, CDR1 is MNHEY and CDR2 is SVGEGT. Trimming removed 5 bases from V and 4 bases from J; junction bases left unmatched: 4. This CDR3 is CASSGLAATGELFF. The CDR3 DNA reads TGTGCCAGCAGTGGGCTAGCGGCCACCGGGGAGCTGTTTTTT.

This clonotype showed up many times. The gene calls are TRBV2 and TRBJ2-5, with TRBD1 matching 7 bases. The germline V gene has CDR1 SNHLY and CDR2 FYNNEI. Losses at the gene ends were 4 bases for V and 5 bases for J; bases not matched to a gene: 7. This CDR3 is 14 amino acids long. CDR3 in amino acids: CASSGMVRGETQYF. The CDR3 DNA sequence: TGTGCCAGCAGTGGAATGGTCAGGGGGGAGACCCAGTACTTC.

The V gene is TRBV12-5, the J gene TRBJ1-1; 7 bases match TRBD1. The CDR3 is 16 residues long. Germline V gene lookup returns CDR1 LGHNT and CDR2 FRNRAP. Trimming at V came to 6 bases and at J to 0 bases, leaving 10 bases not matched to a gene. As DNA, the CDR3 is TGTGCTAGTGGACCAACCGGGACAGACATGAACACTGAAGCTTTCTTT. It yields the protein CASGPTGTDMNTEAFF. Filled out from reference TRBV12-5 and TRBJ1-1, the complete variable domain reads DARVTQTPRHKVTEMGQEVTMRCQPILGHNTVFWYRQTMMQGLELLAYFRNRAPLDDSGMPKDRFSAEMPDATLATLKIQPSEPRDSAVYFCASGPTGTDMNTEAFFGQGTRLTVV.

CDR3 sequence reads: CASSRSGRAEGTDTQYF. In nucleotides, the CDR3 is TGTGCCAGCAGTCGAAGCGGGAGGGCCGAGGGCACAGATACGCAGTATTTT. The V gene is TRBV6-1, the J gene TRBJ2-3; 10 bases match TRBD2. The junction had 9 bases not matched to a gene; V was cut back by 5 bases and J by 1 base. Germline-derived CDR1 and CDR2 are MNHNS and SASEGT. The CDR3 is made up of 17 amino acids.

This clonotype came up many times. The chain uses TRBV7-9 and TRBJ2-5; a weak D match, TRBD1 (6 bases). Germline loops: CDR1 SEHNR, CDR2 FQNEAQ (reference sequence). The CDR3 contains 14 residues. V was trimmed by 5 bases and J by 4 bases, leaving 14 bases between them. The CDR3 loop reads CASSPQGFGETQYF. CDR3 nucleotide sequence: TGTGCCAGCAGCCCACAGGGCTTTGGAGAGACCCAGTACTTC.

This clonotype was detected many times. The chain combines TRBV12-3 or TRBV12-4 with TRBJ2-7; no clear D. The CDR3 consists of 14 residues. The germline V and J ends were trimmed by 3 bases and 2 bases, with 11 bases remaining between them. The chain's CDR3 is CASSLEHKTYEQYF. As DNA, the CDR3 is TGTGCCAGCAGTTTGGAGCATAAGACCTACGAGCAGTACTTC.

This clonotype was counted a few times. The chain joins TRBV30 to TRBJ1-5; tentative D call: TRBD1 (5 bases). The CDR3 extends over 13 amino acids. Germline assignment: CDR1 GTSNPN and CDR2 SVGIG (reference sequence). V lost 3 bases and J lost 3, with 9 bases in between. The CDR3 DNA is TGTGCCTGGAGGGGGGGGATCAATCAGCCCCAGCATTTT. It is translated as CAWRGGINQPQHF.

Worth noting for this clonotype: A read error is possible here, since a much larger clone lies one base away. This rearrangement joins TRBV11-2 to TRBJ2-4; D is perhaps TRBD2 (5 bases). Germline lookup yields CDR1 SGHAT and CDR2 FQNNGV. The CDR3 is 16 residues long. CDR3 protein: CAGSLDLASAKNIQYF. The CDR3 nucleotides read TGTGCCGGCAGCTTAGATCTCGCTAGCGCCAAAAACATTCAGTACTTC.

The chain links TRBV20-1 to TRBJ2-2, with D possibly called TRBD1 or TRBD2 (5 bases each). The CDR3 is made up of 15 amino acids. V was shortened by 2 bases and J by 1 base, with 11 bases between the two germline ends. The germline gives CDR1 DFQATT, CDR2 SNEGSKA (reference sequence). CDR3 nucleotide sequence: TGCAGTGCTAGACCCGGGACGAAGAACACCGGGGAGCTGTTTTTT. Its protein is CSARPGTKNTGELFF.